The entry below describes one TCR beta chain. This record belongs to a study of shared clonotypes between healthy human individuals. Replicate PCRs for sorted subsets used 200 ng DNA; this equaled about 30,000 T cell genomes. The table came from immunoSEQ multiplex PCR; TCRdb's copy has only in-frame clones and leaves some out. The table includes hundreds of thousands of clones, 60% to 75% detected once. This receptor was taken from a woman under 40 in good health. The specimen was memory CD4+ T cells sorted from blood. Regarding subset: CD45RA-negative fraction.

Written as DNA, the CDR3 is TGTGCCAGCTCTCAACAGGAAAGCAAAGGACTGGAGCAGTACTTC. It encodes CASSQQESKGLEQYF. The chain recombines TRBV18 with TRBJ2-7; perhaps D is TRBD1 or TRBD2 (5 bases each). V lost 6 bases and J lost 7, with 22 bases in between. This CDR3 contains 15 residues. CDR1 is KGHSH, CDR2 LQKENI, per germline.